This TCR beta chain was retrieved from a study of blood T cell repertoires in COVID-19. Study overall: The samples span acute and convalescent COVID-19 from the United States, Italy and Spain.

V lost 0 bases, J lost 2 bases, and 12 bases lay in between. Germline V lookup: CDR1 SGDLS, CDR2 YYNGEE. The CDR3 is 16 residues long. Assay used: immunoSEQ multiplex PCR; TCRdb lists only in-frame clones, some missing. The data show 310,000 or so clones, roughly 87% seen once. Sequenced sample: peripheral blood. The sequence was collected from a woman aged 45 to 65 who had recovered from COVID-19. This chain connects TRBV9 to TRBJ2-1; the D gene is possibly TRBD1 (5 bases). The CDR3 nucleotides read TGTGCCAGCAGCGTAGTGGTTTCAGGGCCCTACAATGAGCAGTTCTTC. This encodes CASSVVVSGPYNEQFF.